This entry lists 24 T cell receptor beta chains sequenced from one sample in a study of cytomegalovirus exposure and HLA in healthy donors. PCR involved 60 Vbeta and 13 Jbeta primers. This table comes from immunoSEQ multiplex PCR, and its TCRdb copy is limited to in-frame clones, with some not included. The table lists roughly 90,000 clones, 60% to 85% of them singletons. The sequenced sample consisted of PBMCs. The receptor source for this set is a woman in her 40s in good health and CMV-seropositive.

The CDR3 region has the DNA TGTGCCAGCAGCCCTGGTTGGGGCGAGGACTACGAGCAGTACTTC. It codes for CASSPGWGEDYEQYF. The chain couples TRBV4-2 to TRBJ2-5, with D possibly matching TRBD1 (5 bases). The J call could be wrong; TRBJ2-7 is a better fit for the DNA end. Germline CDR1 is LGHNA and CDR2 is YNFKEQ. This CDR3 spans 15 amino acids.

This clone has a handful of counts. The rearrangement links TRBV4-1 to TRBJ2-7; no reliable D call. CDR3 size: 13 residues. The germline V gene encodes CDR1 MGHRA and CDR2 YSYEKL. V lost 0 bases to trimming and J lost 0 bases, with 3 bases between them. CDR3 in amino acids: CASSQDSSYEQYF. The CDR3 DNA sequence: TGCGCCAGCAGCCAAGATAGCTCCTACGAGCAGTACTTC.

This clone was seen a handful of times. V usage is TRBV6-6 and J usage is TRBJ2-2; D might be TRBD2 (6 bases). The CDR3 has 14 amino acids. Germline loops: CDR1 MNHNY, CDR2 SVGAGI (reference sequence). Between the trimmed V and J ends, which lost 6 bases and 6 bases, there was a span of 14 bases. CDR3 sequence (DNA): TGTGCCAGCAGCCACCTCTGGGGGGCCGGGGAGCTGTTTTTT. This codes for CASSHLWGAGELFF.

This clone showed up just a few times. This chain links TRBV15 with TRBJ1-1; D is undetermined. The germline V gene has CDR1 LNHNV and CDR2 YYDKDF (reference sequence). The V and J ends lost 0 bases and 1 base respectively, with 9 bases between them. The CDR3 consists of 15 residues. CDR3 coding DNA: TGTGCCACCAGCAGAGATCTGGCGGGGAACACTGAAGCTTTCTTT. Residues: CATSRDLAGNTEAFF.

V is TRBV5-4 and J is TRBJ1-2, with D maybe TRBD1 (6 bases). V was trimmed by 4 bases and J by 3 bases, leaving 16 bases between them. This CDR3 spans 15 amino acids. Germline loops: CDR1 SGHNT, CDR2 YYREEE (reference sequence). CDR3 region: CASSQGTGNHYGYTF. In DNA form, the CDR3 reads TGTGCCAGCAGCCAGGGGACGGGAAACCACTATGGCTACACCTTC.

In this sample, this clone turned up once. The chain joins TRBV5-5 to TRBJ2-2, with 8 positions matching TRBD2. This CDR3 has 17 residues. The V segment lost 0 bases and the J segment 4 bases; nucleotides outside the gene matches: 8. CDR1 and CDR2 from the germline V gene are SGHKS and YYEKEE (reference sequence). The CDR3 region has the DNA TGTGCCAGCAGCTTGGAACCTAGCGGGTACGGCACCGGGGAGCTGTTTTTT. Encoded protein: CASSLEPSGYGTGELFF.

This clone was seen once. In DNA form, the CDR3 reads TGTGCCAGTAGTATAGCGGGAGGGCAAGATACGCAGTATTTT. Its translation: CASSIAGGQDTQYF. This chain links TRBV19 with TRBJ2-3; TRBD2 aligns across 8 bases. V gave up 1 base and J gave up 5 bases; unmatched junction bases: 2. The CDR3 has 14 amino acids. The V gene's germline CDR1 is LNHDA and CDR2 SQIVND (reference sequence).

A remark on this clone: One end of the junction does not line up with germline, which may come from a read error. The chain is built from TRBV5-1 and TRBJ2-5; weak D call: TRBD2 (5 bases). The CDR3 runs to 16 residues. CDR1 is SGHRS, CDR2 YFSETQ, per germline. The CDR3 protein is CASSLGSGYGEETQYF. CDR3 coding DNA: TGCGCCAGCAGTTTGGGATCGGGGTACGGCGAAGAGACCCAGTACTTC.

To note about this clone: The same CDR3 can be traced to other DNA sequences in this sample. The gene calls are TRBV30 and TRBJ2-7; 10 bases agree with TRBD1. With V trimmed by 3 bases and J by 3 bases, 5 bases remained unmatched. CDR1 is GTSNPN, CDR2 SVGIG, per germline (reference sequence). The CDR3 is 14 amino acids. CDR3 residues: CAWSPGTGDYEQYF. The CDR3 coding sequence is TGTGCCTGGAGCCCCGGGACAGGGGACTACGAGCAGTACTTC.

The chain is built from TRBV27 and TRBJ2-2; perhaps TRBD2 as D (6 bases). Germline CDR1 and CDR2: MNHEY and SMNVEV (reference sequence). CDR3 length: 15 residues. V was shortened by 6 bases and J by 0 bases, with 11 bases between the two germline ends. The CDR3 region has the DNA TGTGCCAGCAGGATTAGCGGCTCGAACACCGGGGAGCTGTTTTTT. Protein sequence: CASRISGSNTGELFF.

This clone was detected only a few times. This chain uses TRBV4-3 with TRBJ2-7; 8 bases agree with TRBD2. The CDR3 is 16 residues long. V trimming: 0 bases; J trimming: 3 bases; junction bases outside the gene matches: 7. Germline values: CDR1 LGHNA, CDR2 YSLEER. CDR3: CASSQDRGGDGYEQYF. The CDR3 DNA sequence: TGCGCCAGCAGCCAAGATCGGGGGGGAGACGGCTACGAGCAGTACTTC.

This clone has just a few counts. The V call is TRBV5-1, the J call TRBJ2-7, with a weak D call TRBD2 (6 bases). Trimming pared 2 bases from V and 2 bases from J, leaving 14 bases between. The CDR3 totals 15 residues. Germline values: CDR1 SGHRS, CDR2 YFSETQ. The CDR3 loop reads CASSFSGTSAYEQYF. The CDR3 nucleotides are TGCGCCAGCAGCTTTTCCGGGACTTCTGCCTACGAGCAGTACTTC.

In this sample, this clone turned up once. V gene TRBV9 combines with J gene TRBJ2-1; 9 bases align to TRBD1. Germline V CDR1 and CDR2: SGDLS, YYNGEE. The CDR3 is 16 residues long. The trim removed 2 bases at V and 4 bases at J, leaving 7 bases unmatched. The CDR3 sequence: CASSVGGTGKYNEQFF. CDR3 DNA sequence: TGTGCCAGCAGCGTGGGAGGGACAGGGAAATACAATGAGCAGTTCTTC.

J is TRBJ2-5 and V is TRBV4-3; TRBD2 matches at 9 bases. The J call may be faulty, since TRBJ2-7 better matches the DNA end. This CDR3 comprises 15 residues. Germline lookup yields CDR1 LGHNA and CDR2 YSLEER. CDR3: CASSQDPSGIYEQYF. The CDR3, as DNA: TGCGCCAGCAGCCAAGACCCTAGCGGGATCTACGAGCAGTACTTC.

The rearrangement joins TRBV7-9 to TRBJ2-3, with 8 positions matching TRBD2. CDR1 is SEHNR and CDR2 is FQNEAQ in the germline V gene (reference sequence). Trimming at V came to 8 bases and at J to 1 base, leaving 8 bases not matched to a gene. The CDR3 consists of 15 residues. The CDR3 DNA reads TGTGCCAGCCTCGGAGGGCGGGAGGGCACAGATACGCAGTATTTT. Residues: CASLGGREGTDTQYF.

This clone occurred once. The chain links TRBV12-5 to TRBJ1-2; TRBD1 might be the D (5 bases). This CDR3 comprises 15 residues. The ends were cut back, 0 bases at V and 7 bases at J, with 15 bases in the middle. Germline CDR1 and CDR2: LGHNT and FRNRAP. The CDR3 protein is CASGLVQVTSRGYTF. The CDR3 DNA is TGTGCTAGTGGTTTGGTACAGGTCACTTCCCGTGGCTACACCTTC. Full variable domain (remainder filled in from reference TRBV12-5 and TRBJ1-2): DARVTQTPRHKVTEMGQEVTMRCQPILGHNTVFWYRQTMMQGLELLAYFRNRAPLDDSGMPKDRFSAEMPDATLATLKIQPSEPRDSAVYFCASGLVQVTSRGYTFGSGTRLTVV.

This chain joins TRBV6-5 and TRBJ2-3; 8 nucleotides line up with TRBD2. Germline trimming cut 2 bases from V and 6 bases from J; bases unmatched to any gene: 7. Germline CDR1 is MNHEY and CDR2 is SVGAGI. The CDR3 loop spans 15 amino acids. The CDR3 loop is CASSYEGGRSDTQYF. The DNA of the CDR3 is TGTGCCAGCAGTTACGAGGGCGGGAGGAGCGATACGCAGTATTTT.

This clone showed up just a few times. The rearrangement joins TRBV5-1 to TRBJ2-3, with 14 bases lining up with TRBD2. The V segment lost 0 bases and the J segment 3 bases; nucleotides outside the gene matches: 6. The CDR3 covers 18 residues. CDR1 is SGHRS and CDR2 is YFSETQ in the germline V gene. The CDR3 nucleotides are TGCGCCAGCAGCTTGGGACTAGCGGGAGGGCCGAGAACAGATACGCAGTATTTT. It yields the protein CASSLGLAGGPRTDTQYF.

The table lists this clone with a few counts. The CDR3 protein is CASSLRDTDSGNTIYF. The CDR3 DNA follows: TGTGCCAGCAGCCTTCGGGACACAGACTCTGGAAACACCATATATTTT. The rearrangement uses TRBV4-2 and TRBJ1-3; D is possibly TRBD1 (6 bases). CDR1 is LGHNA and CDR2 is YNFKEQ in the germline V gene. CDR3 size: 16 residues. The germline V and J ends were trimmed by 4 bases and 0 bases, with 13 bases remaining between them.

This clone occurred a few times. The chain links TRBV27 to TRBJ2-3; D is possibly TRBD1 (6 bases). The CDR3 runs 18 residues. Trimming cost V 3 bases and J 0 bases, with 19 bases left between them. Germline lookup yields CDR1 MNHEY and CDR2 SMNVEV (reference sequence). The CDR3 sequence is CASSLRRKGDQSTDTQYF. CDR3 nucleotide sequence: TGTGCCAGCAGTTTGCGTCGGAAGGGGGATCAAAGCACAGATACGCAGTATTTT.

The V call is TRBV6-5, the J call TRBJ2-5, with D unresolved. This CDR3 spans 14 amino acids. CDR1 is MNHEY, CDR2 SVGAGI, per germline. V was shortened by 6 bases and J by 5 bases, with 16 bases between the two germline ends. This CDR3 reads CASRPSGRQETQYF. Here the CDR3 DNA reads TGTGCCAGCAGACCTTCAGGAAGGCAGGAGACCCAGTACTTC.

V usage is TRBV19 and J usage is TRBJ1-4; 9 positions agree with TRBD1. Unmatched junction bases numbered 7, after V lost 3 bases and J lost 8 bases. This CDR3 is built from 15 residues. Germline CDR1 reads LNHDA; CDR2 reads SQIVND (reference sequence). CDR3 sequence (DNA): TGTGCCAGTAGTATTCTCGACAGGGGGGAGGAAAAACTGTTTTTT. It specifies CASSILDRGEEKLFF.

This chain connects TRBV29-1 to TRBJ2-5; 7 bases align to TRBD1. Germline values: CDR1 SQVTM, CDR2 ANQGSEA. The CDR3 length is 15 residues. The trim removed 3 bases at V and 3 bases at J, leaving 10 bases unmatched. DNA for the CDR3: TGCAGCGTTGATAGGCCCAGGGGGTTTGAAGAGACCCAGTACTTC. Residues: CSVDRPRGFEETQYF. Full variable domain (missing parts from reference TRBV29-1 and TRBJ2-5): SAVISQKPSRDICQRGTSLTIQCQVDSQVTMMFWYRQQPGQSLTLIATANQGSEATYESGFVIDKFPISRPNLTFSTLTVSNMSPEDSSIYLCSVDRPRGFEETQYFGPGTRLLVL.

V is TRBV7-6 and J is TRBJ2-5, with unresolved D. CDR1 SGHVS and CDR2 FNYEAQ come from the germline V gene. V was cut by 5 bases and J by 7 bases, with 20 bases left in between. The CDR3 is made up of 15 amino acids. CDR3 amino acids: CASSLPPSESGTQYF. In DNA form, the CDR3 reads TGTGCCAGCAGCCTCCCCCCGTCCGAATCAGGGACCCAGTACTTC. Full variable domain (missing parts from reference TRBV7-6 and TRBJ2-5): GAGVSQSPRYKVTKRGQDVALRCDPISGHVSLYWYRQALGQGPEFLTYFNYEAQQDKSGLPNDRFSAERPEGSISTLTIQRTEQRDSAMYRCASSLPPSESGTQYFGPGTRLLVL.